Sequencing of this T cell receptor (beta chain) was carried out in a study of cytomegalovirus exposure and HLA in healthy donors. Looking at the study overall: Prior work identified roughly 120 million unique TCR beta sequences in 150 million to 200 million T cells. Notes on the study in general: A later examination showed that TCR association rates differed by HLA locus, with DRB1 most and HLA-C fewest.

Use of 60 Vbeta and 13 Jbeta primers characterized the PCR. Sequenced by immunoSEQ multiplex PCR; TCRdb stores in-frame clones only, minus some. The sample holds over 110,000 clones, just under 85% seen once. Germline values: CDR1 MNHEY, CDR2 SVGAGI. The V and J ends lost 7 bases and 0 bases respectively, with 13 bases between them. CDR3 length: 14 amino acids. Of note for this clone: Its antigen is unknown.

The sequenced sample consisted of PBMCs. This rearrangement joins TRBV6-5 to TRBJ2-7; unclear D gene. The receptor was derived from a woman aged 60-75 years in good health and CMV-seropositive. CDR3 in DNA: TGTGCCAGCACTAAAGGAGCCTACTCCTACGAGCAGTACTTC. Protein sequence: CASTKGAYSYEQYF.